These 14 T cell receptor beta chains share one sample of origin, sequenced in a study of human thymus T cells. TCRdb keeps only in-frame clones here, not all; method: immunoSEQ multiplex PCR. The table shows some 78,000 clones, with about 96% occurring only once. Resections from corrective heart surgery supplied the thymus tissue. Source material: thymus tissue. These receptors came from a boy less than two years old with a congenital heart defect but otherwise immunologically healthy.

Remarks on this clone: This specimen includes other DNA sequences encoding the same CDR3. The V and J genes are TRBV7-3 and TRBJ2-5, with no clear D. Trimming took 5 bases from V and 5 from J, leaving 12 bases between them. This CDR3 comprises 13 residues. Per germline, CDR1 SGHTA and CDR2 FQGTGA. The CDR3 here is CASSLGFGETQYF. The CDR3 DNA follows: TGTGCCAGCAGCCTGGGGTTTGGGGAGACCCAGTACTTC.

The rearrangement uses TRBV5-1 and TRBJ2-4; D could derive from TRBD1 or TRBD2 (5 bases each). V lost 0 bases and J lost 0, with 19 bases in between. CDR3 size: 19 residues. Germline V gives CDR1 SGHRS, CDR2 YFSETQ. CDR3 nucleotide sequence: TGCGCCAGCAGCTTGGCCAAGGTGGGACGGATTATAGCCAAAAACATTCAGTACTTC. This translates into CASSLAKVGRIIAKNIQYF.

CDR3 nucleotide sequence: TGTGCCAGCAGCGTAGGTATGGGAACCTACGAGCAGTACTTC. It codes for CASSVGMGTYEQYF. This chain uses TRBV9 with TRBJ2-7; D ambiguous. The germline CDR1 and CDR2 sequences are SGDLS and YYNGEE. The CDR3 has 14 residues. The V end lost 0 bases, the J end lost 2 bases, and 9 bases lay between the germline ends.

The chain joins TRBV19 to TRBJ2-4; 7 nucleotides align to TRBD1. CDR1 is LNHDA and CDR2 is SQIVND in the germline V gene (reference sequence). This CDR3 is 17 amino acids long. The V and J ends lost 2 bases and 0 bases, in that order; junction bases with no gene match: 7. The DNA for the CDR3 is TGTGCCAGTAGTATATCTACCGGACAGGTAGCCAAAAACATTCAGTACTTC. Residues: CASSISTGQVAKNIQYF.

The chain recombines TRBV2 with TRBJ2-5, with TRBD2 matching over 7 bases. In germline, CDR1 is SNHLY, CDR2 FYNNEI. This CDR3 is built from 13 residues. Unmatched junction bases numbered 12, after V lost 6 bases and J lost 11 bases. CDR3 bases: TGTGCCAGCAGGGCAGGGTGGTTGCGGGAGCAGTACTTC. Amino acids: CASRAGWLREQYF.

This sequence joins TRBV7-9 and TRBJ1-4, with 7 bases matching TRBD1. The CDR3 runs to 16 residues. Per the germline V gene, CDR1 is SEHNR and CDR2 is FQNEAQ (reference sequence). The V and J ends lost 3 bases and 3 bases, in that order; junction bases with no gene match: 7. The CDR3 coding sequence is TGTGCCAGCAGCTTCGACAGGGAGTGGGCTAATGAAAAACTGTTTTTT. Translating gives CASSFDREWANEKLFF.

V is TRBV11-1 and J is TRBJ1-1; 7 bases agree with TRBD1. The V gene's germline CDR1 is SGHAT and CDR2 FQDESV (reference sequence). This CDR3 contains 16 residues. The junction had 6 bases not matched to a gene; V was cut back by 2 bases and J by 0 bases. CDR3 protein: CASSLMDRSMNTEAFF. The CDR3 coding sequence is TGTGCCAGCAGCTTAATGGACAGGAGCATGAACACTGAAGCTTTCTTT.

This chain uses TRBV21-1 with TRBJ2-7; TRBD1, the D gene given by the table, was not confirmed from the DNA. TRBV21-1 has pseudogene status. The CDR3 is 19 amino acids. For the CDR3, the DNA is TGTGCCAGCAGCAGAAAAGGGTATCCTGGCAGGGGATTTGACTACGAGCAGTACTTC. Translating it yields CASSRKGYPGRGFDYEQYF.

The chain joins TRBV4-1 to TRBJ1-1; D unclear. The CDR3 loop spans 15 amino acids. Trimming stripped 1 base from V and 2 bases from J, with 11 bases between. Germline loops: CDR1 MGHRA, CDR2 YSYEKL. The chain's CDR3 is CASSQASPENTEAFF. CDR3 coding DNA: TGCGCCAGCAGCCAAGCATCCCCTGAAAACACTGAAGCTTTCTTT.

The chain is built from TRBV5-6 and TRBJ1-1, with 11 bases that match TRBD1. Germline CDR1 SGHDT, CDR2 YYEEEE. The CDR3 contains 16 residues. V shed 0 bases and J 4 bases; nucleotides not matched to a gene: 5. CDR3 sequence reads: CASSLADRGRGTEAFF. The CDR3 coding sequence is TGTGCCAGCAGCTTGGCGGACAGGGGGCGAGGCACTGAAGCTTTCTTT.

This clone was recorded once. This chain joins TRBV19 and TRBJ2-2; the D gene is possibly TRBD2 (6 bases). Germline-derived CDR1 and CDR2 are LNHDA and SQIVND (reference sequence). Trimming stripped 6 bases from V and 6 bases from J, with 11 bases between. The CDR3 runs to 13 residues. The CDR3 DNA reads TGTGCCAGTAGGTGGGACTCCGCCGGGGAGCTGTTTTTT. Residues: CASRWDSAGELFF. The variable domain in full, completed from reference TRBV19 and TRBJ2-2, reads DGGITQSPKYLFRKEGQNVTLSCEQNLNHDAMYWYRQDPGQGLRLIYYSQIVNDFQKGDIAEGYSVSREKKESFPLTVTSAQKNPTAFYLCASRWDSAGELFFGEGSRLTVL.

Only one count was recorded for this clone. The chain carries TRBV29-1 and TRBJ2-1; a weak D match, TRBD1 (6 bases). This CDR3 comprises 12 residues. The V gene's germline CDR1 is SQVTM and CDR2 ANQGSEA. The V and J ends lost 8 bases and 12 bases respectively, with 20 bases between them. CDR3 loop: CSSFDTGFGQFF. CDR3 nucleotide sequence: TGCAGCTCCTTCGATACAGGGTTTGGGCAGTTCTTC.

This clone was detected only once. The chain couples TRBV5-1 to TRBJ2-7; 7 bases are shared with TRBD2. The junction had 6 bases not matched to a gene; V was cut back by 1 base and J by 5 bases. CDR3 size: 14 residues. CDR1 is SGHRS and CDR2 is YFSETQ in the germline V gene. The CDR3 region is CASSLSGTKDEQYF. The CDR3 DNA sequence: TGCGCCAGCAGCTTGAGTGGGACTAAAGACGAGCAGTACTTC.

This chain links TRBV5-4 with TRBJ2-5; 7 nucleotides line up with TRBD1. The germline V gene encodes CDR1 SGHNT and CDR2 YYREEE (reference sequence). V lost 0 bases and J lost 3; bases outside the gene matches: 5. CDR3 size: 15 residues. CDR3 coding DNA: TGTGCCAGCAGCTTGGACAGGGGAATAGAAGAGACCCAGTACTTC. It codes for CASSLDRGIEETQYF.